This T cell receptor (beta chain) was found in a study of preoperative IRX-2 immunotherapy in early breast cancer. Treatment of the sample: preoperative locoregional IRX-2 cytokine immunotherapy. Preoperative locoregional IRX-2 cytokine immunotherapy was tested in the phase Ib source study. Sequenced by immunoSEQ multiplex PCR; TCRdb stores in-frame clones only, minus some. The sample includes fewer than 40,000 clones, around 92% of them seen just once. Between the trimmed V and J ends, which lost 9 bases and 0 bases, there was a span of 14 bases. The CDR3 is 14 residues long. CDR1 and CDR2 (germline): MNHGY, SAAAGT.

This clonotype was obtained from a human donor with breast cancer. The chain recombines TRBV6-8 with TRBJ1-2, with TRBD1 as a possible D gene (6 bases). Sequenced here: tumor tissue, sampled after IRX-2 immunotherapy. The CDR3: CASNRDPTNYGYTF. CDR3 coding DNA: TGTGCCAGTAACAGGGACCCAACTAACTATGGCTACACCTTC.